Listed below are T cell receptor beta chains from one sample, sequenced in a study of Tregs in tolerant kidney transplant recipients. TCRdb's copy holds only in-frame clones and misses some; the assay was immunoSEQ multiplex PCR. The sample contains 240,000 or so clones, 80% to 85% of which appear only once. The sequenced material came from CD4+ T cells from blood. The receptor set was obtained from a human donor in good health. CDR3s include the opening cysteine and the closing phenylalanine or tryptophan. D genes are given only for firm matches. Clone size is shown for a subset of rows, as once, few, many or a class of expanded clone.

>TRBJ2-1|.|TRBV10-3|TRBD2
CASSLAYNEQFF
TGTGCCAGTTCACTAGCGTACAATGAGCAGTTCTTC
>TRBJ1-1|.|TRBV25-1|TRBD1
CASSERDRAEAFF
TGTGCCAGCAGTGAACGGGACAGGGCTGAAGCTTTCTTT
>TRBJ2-3|.|TRBV7-9|.
CASSSPSEGADTQYF
TGTGCCAGCAGTTCCCCGTCGGAGGGGGCAGATACGCAGTATTTT
>TRBJ1-1|.|TRBV29-1|.
CSVGLLGGVGNTEAFF
TGCAGCGTTGGCCTCTTGGGGGGGGTGGGAAACACTGAAGCTTTCTTT
>TRBJ2-1|.|TRBV4-2|TRBD2
CASSPGTSADNEQFF
TGTGCCAGCAGCCCCGGCACTAGCGCGGACAATGAGCAGTTCTTC
>TRBJ2-3|once|TRBV4-2|.
CASSQISPLGFTDTQYF
TGTGCCAGCAGCCAAATAAGCCCCTTGGGTTTCACAGATACGCAGTATTTT
>TRBJ2-7|.|TRBV21-1|.
CASSKGAGTPSYEQYF
TGTGCCAGCAGCAAAGGGGCCGGGACTCCATCCTACGAGCAGTACTTC
>TRBJ1-1|.|TRBV30|.
CACHRSGRMDTEAFF
TGTGCCTGCCATAGGTCAGGGCGTATGGACACTGAAGCTTTCTTT
>TRBJ2-5|.|TRBV6-5|.
CASRLSLQETQYF
TGTGCCAGCAGACTCTCCCTCCAAGAGACCCAGTACTTC
>TRBJ1-2|.|TRBV19|.
CASSIVHAVYGYTF
TGTGCCAGTAGTATAGTTCACGCGGTCTATGGCTACACCTTC
>TRBJ1-1|once|TRBV7-2|.
CASSLDSGGTEAFF
TGTGCCAGCAGCTTAGACTCCGGAGGGACTGAAGCTTTCTTT
>TRBJ1-1|once|TRBV6-5|.
CASSYSGMNTEAFF
TGTGCCAGCAGTTACTCTGGGATGAACACTGAAGCTTTCTTT
>TRBJ1-1|once|TRBV9|.
CASNTGSSTEAFF
TGTGCCAGCAATACGGGCTCGAGTACTGAAGCTTTCTTT
>TRBJ2-3|.|TRBV6-5|TRBD2
CASSWGLVAGSDTQYF
TGTGCCAGCAGTTGGGGGTTGGTAGCGGGATCAGATACGCAGTATTTT
>TRBJ2-3|.|TRBV29-1|TRBD2
CSVLRTSGADTQYF
TGCAGCGTCCTCAGGACTAGCGGGGCAGATACGCAGTATTTT
>TRBJ1-1|.|TRBV11-3|.
CASSFTANTEAFF
TGTGCCAGCAGCTTTACAGCGAACACTGAAGCTTTCTTT
>TRBJ2-3|.|TRBV29-1|.
CSLAGSGTDTQYF
TGCAGCCTTGCTGGGAGCGGCACAGATACGCAGTATTTT
>TRBJ1-3|few|TRBV11-1|.
CASSTGDTIYF
TGTGCCAGCAGCACGGGGGACACCATATATTTT
>TRBJ2-7|.|TRBV7-9|TRBD1
CASSSGTGSHEQYF
TGTGCCAGCAGCTCCGGGACAGGGTCCCACGAGCAGTACTTC
>TRBJ2-5|.|TRBV5-1|TRBD2
CASSLGLAGAQETQYF
TGCGCCAGCAGCTTGGGGCTAGCGGGGGCACAAGAGACCCAGTACTTC
>TRBJ2-2|.|TRBV5-1|TRBD2
CASSLVASGGGELFF
TGCGCCAGCAGCTTGGTGGCTAGCGGGGGCGGGGAGCTGTTTTTT
>TRBJ2-1|.|TRBV7-9|.
CASSIIQGGNEQFF
TGTGCCAGCAGCATAATACAGGGGGGGAATGAGCAGTTCTTC
>TRBJ2-2|.|TRBV6-1|.
CASRRTKTNTGELFF
TGTGCCAGCAGACGGACAAAAACGAACACCGGGGAGCTGTTTTTT
>TRBJ1-5|.|TRBV6-5|.
CASSRRQAGNQPQHF
TGTGCCAGCAGTCGGCGACAGGCTGGGAATCAGCCCCAGCATTTT
>TRBJ2-1|.|TRBV5-6|.
CASRRLLLQGGNEQFF
TGTGCCAGCAGACGTCTCCTTCTACAGGGTGGTAATGAGCAGTTCTTC
>TRBJ2-7|few|TRBV5-4|.
CASSWGVAESYEQYF
TGTGCCAGCAGCTGGGGAGTTGCGGAGTCCTACGAGCAGTACTTC
>TRBJ1-4|.|TRBV18|.
CASSPMQGVEKLFF
TGTGCCAGCTCACCAATGCAGGGTGTTGAAAAACTGTTTTTT
>TRBJ2-4|.|TRBV7-3|.
CASSPPPQRLAKNIQYF
TGTGCCAGCAGCCCACCCCCCCAGCGACTAGCCAAAAACATTCAGTACTTC
>TRBJ1-5|few|TRBV6-5|TRBD1
CASRGTGGQPQHF
TGTGCCAGCAGGGGGACAGGGGGACAGCCCCAGCATTTT
>TRBJ2-7|.|TRBV18|.
CASSLRADYEQYF
TGTGCCAGCTCACTCCGGGCCGACTACGAGCAGTACTTC
>TRBJ2-7|.|TRBV4-1|TRBD2
CASSQDPLSGGTYEQYF
TGCGCCAGCAGCCAAGACCCCCTGAGCGGGGGAACCTACGAGCAGTACTTC
>TRBJ1-4|.|TRBV18|.
CASSLNEKLFF
TGTGCCAGCTCACTTAATGAAAAACTGTTTTTT
>TRBJ2-7|.|TRBV10-1|TRBD2
CASSEMTSGSYEQYF
TGCGCCAGCAGTGAGATGACTAGCGGGAGCTACGAGCAGTACTTC
>TRBJ1-6|few|TRBV5-1|.
CASSPRAVYYNSPLHF
TGCGCCAGCAGCCCCAGGGCAGTCTACTATAATTCACCCCTCCACTTT
>TRBJ1-1|.|TRBV9|.
CASSVGGAVPWDTEAFF
TGTGCCAGCAGCGTAGGTGGGGCCGTGCCGTGGGACACTGAAGCTTTCTTT
>TRBJ1-4|.|TRBV6-5|TRBD1
CASSMTGAYEKLFF
TGTGCCAGCAGCATGACAGGGGCTTATGAAAAACTGTTTTTT
>TRBJ2-7|.|TRBV9|.
CASSVATTSEQYF
TGTGCCAGCAGCGTAGCTACGACAAGTGAGCAGTACTTC
>TRBJ1-1|.|TRBV18|.
CASSLPNTEAFF
TGTGCCAGCTCGCTTCCGAACACTGAAGCTTTCTTT
>TRBJ2-5|.|TRBV7-2|TRBD1
CASSLRGQVREETQYF
TGTGCCAGCAGCTTAAGGGGACAGGTCCGGGAAGAGACCCAGTACTTC
>TRBJ2-7|.|TRBV6-5|TRBD1
CASSATGVGTYEQYF
TGTGCCAGCAGCGCGACAGGGGTCGGGACCTACGAGCAGTACTTC
>TRBJ1-5|.|TRBV5-6|.
CASSGTAGNQPQHF
TGTGCCAGCAGCGGGACCGCGGGGAATCAGCCCCAGCATTTT
>TRBJ2-7|once|TRBV5-1|.
CASSAELARGDEQYF
TGCGCCAGCAGCGCCGAACTAGCTCGGGGCGACGAGCAGTACTTC
>TRBJ1-1|.|TRBV6-6|.
CASRRRFVGPTTEAFF
TGTGCCAGCAGACGCCGGTTTGTGGGGCCGACCACTGAAGCTTTCTTT
>TRBJ2-2|.|TRBV5-6|.
CASSLEGTLVTGELFF
TGTGCCAGCAGCTTGGAAGGGACACTGGTAACCGGGGAGCTGTTTTTT
>TRBJ2-5|once|TRBV5-1|.
CASSSSGTETQYF
TGCGCCAGCAGCTCTTCAGGGACAGAGACCCAGTACTTC
>TRBJ2-1|.|TRBV11-2|TRBD2
CASSSPGRMWNEQFF
TGTGCCAGCAGCAGCCCCGGGAGGATGTGGAATGAGCAGTTCTTC
>TRBJ2-3|.|TRBV19|.
CASSTRSGDTQYF
TGTGCCAGTAGTACTCGCTCGGGGGATACGCAGTATTTT
>TRBJ2-5|.|TRBV19|.
CASSIRLPYGETQYF
TGTGCCAGTAGTATAAGGCTCCCTTATGGGGAGACCCAGTACTTC
>TRBJ2-7|once|TRBV13|.
CASSRGQNEQYF
TGTGCCAGCAGCCGAGGACAGAACGAGCAGTACTTC
>TRBJ1-2|once|TRBV9|.
CASSVGTINYGYTF
TGTGCCAGCAGCGTTGGGACAATTAACTATGGCTACACCTTC
>TRBJ2-1|.|TRBV27|.
CASSFYQHNEQFF
TGTGCCAGCAGTTTTTATCAACACAATGAGCAGTTCTTC